The text below deals with one TCR beta chain. The target antigen is unknown. Genomic DNA (from each subset) was split evenly across several immunoSEQ plates. Method: immunoSEQ multiplex PCR; TCRdb's copy keeps in-frame clones and lacks some. The table includes roughly 1,000,000 clones, 78% detected once. The entry originates in a study of shared clonotypes between healthy human individuals. This CDR3 is built from 14 residues. CDR1 MDHEN and CDR2 SYDVKM come from the germline V gene. J was trimmed by 9 bases and V by 6 bases; bases with no gene match: 10. General study points: Compared with memory subsets, naive subsets generally had larger estimated richness. Some naive CD4 clonotypes, around 4.7%, turned up in common across a few donors.

This chain links TRBV28 with TRBJ1-5; 8 nucleotides align to TRBD1. This clonotype originated in a man aged 18 to 35 in good health. Some clones in this sample may be carry-over from other donors' samples. Source material: memory CD4+ T cells from PBMCs. Regarding subset: CD45RA-negative fraction. CDR3 DNA sequence: TGTGCCAGCAGCTCCGGACAGGGCCAGTGGCCCCAGCATTTT. Translated, it gives CASSSGQGQWPQHF.